This TCR beta chain was identified during a study of T cells in Graves' hyperthyroidism and ophthalmopathy. About the study: Sampling of peripheral blood happened at initial diagnosis, prior to any treatment.

Deletions cut 4 bases from V and 7 bases from J, with 2 bases between. This CDR3 has 11 residues. Germline CDR1 and CDR2: SGHTA and FQGTGA. RNA transcripts yielded amplified TCR beta CDR3 regions. TCR CDR3 underwent first-round RT-PCR with the HTBI primer set. Via MiXCR, TCRdb re-called the multiplex PCR reads, giving one row per CDR3 protein. Among hundreds of thousands of distinct CDR3 sequences listed, 30% to 40% were seen once. Patients were excluded for uncontrolled infection, other autoimmune disease, pregnancy or lactation. PBMCs were derived from about 9.1 ml fresh peripheral blood. The J gene is TRBJ2-6, the V gene TRBV7-3; unclear D gene. The material sequenced was blood. This receptor was identified in a woman aged 40-49 years with Graves' hyperthyroidism. The DNA of the CDR3 is TGTGCCAGCAGCTCCGCCAACGTCCTGACTTTC. It translates to CASSSANVLTF.